This record concerns one TCR beta chain sequence. What it binds is not known. In the PCR, 60 Vbeta and 13 Jbeta primers were used. Assay: immunoSEQ multiplex PCR; the TCRdb copy retains only in-frame clones and omits some. The specimen's table records 130,000 to 150,000 clones. This record belongs to a study of cytomegalovirus exposure and HLA in healthy donors. Whole-study findings and limits: A likely sequencing artifact accounted for one observed cluster of highly shared sequence variants. An analysis that came later showed most CMV-associated TCR beta chains appearing HLA-restricted. Within an earlier analysis, most TCR beta V segments proved productive either about 90% or about 30% of the time. Relative to the approximately 680-donor mean, N-insertions were reportedly fewer in an Asian-associated ancestry cluster in a later analysis.

CDR1 is LNHDA and CDR2 is SQIVND in the germline V gene (reference sequence). This CDR3 has 14 residues. V lost 3 bases and J 4 bases, leaving 12 bases between the germline ends. The genes are TRBV19 and TRBJ1-1; unclear D gene. The sequenced material came from PBMCs. This TCR derives from a male donor in good health and CMV-seronegative. The CDR3 sequence is CASSILVVGTEAFF. The CDR3 bases are TGTGCCAGTAGTATCCTAGTTGTAGGCACTGAAGCTTTCTTT.